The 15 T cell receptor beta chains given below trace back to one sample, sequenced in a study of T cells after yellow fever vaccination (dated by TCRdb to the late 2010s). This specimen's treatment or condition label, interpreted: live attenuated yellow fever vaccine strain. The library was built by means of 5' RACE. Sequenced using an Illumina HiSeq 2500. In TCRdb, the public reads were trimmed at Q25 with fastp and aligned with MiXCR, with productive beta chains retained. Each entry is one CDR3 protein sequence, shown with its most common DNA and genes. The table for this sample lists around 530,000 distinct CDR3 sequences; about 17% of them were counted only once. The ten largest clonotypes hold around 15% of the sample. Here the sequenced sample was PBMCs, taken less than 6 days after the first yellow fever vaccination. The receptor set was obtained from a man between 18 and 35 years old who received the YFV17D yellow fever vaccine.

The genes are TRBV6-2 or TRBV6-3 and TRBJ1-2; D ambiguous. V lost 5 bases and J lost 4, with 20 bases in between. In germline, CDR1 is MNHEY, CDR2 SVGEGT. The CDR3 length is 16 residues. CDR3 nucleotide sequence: TGTGCCAGCAGTCGCGACACAAGGCATGGGGTCTATGGCTACACCTTC. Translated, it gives CASSRDTRHGVYGYTF.

The CDR3 reads CSVVRDYNEQFF. CDR3 in DNA: TGCAGCGTTGTGAGAGACTACAATGAGCAGTTCTTC. The chain recombines TRBV29-1 with TRBJ2-1; D not resolved. The CDR3 is 12 amino acids. V lost 4 bases to trimming and J lost 3 bases, with 7 bases between them. Per germline, CDR1 SQVTM and CDR2 ANQGSEA.

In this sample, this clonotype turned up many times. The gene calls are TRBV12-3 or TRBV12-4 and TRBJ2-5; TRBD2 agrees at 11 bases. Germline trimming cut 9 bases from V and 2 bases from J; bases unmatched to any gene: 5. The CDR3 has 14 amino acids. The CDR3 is CASSGGVLQETQYF. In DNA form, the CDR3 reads TGTGCCAGTAGCGGGGGGGTCTTACAAGAGACCCAGTACTTC.

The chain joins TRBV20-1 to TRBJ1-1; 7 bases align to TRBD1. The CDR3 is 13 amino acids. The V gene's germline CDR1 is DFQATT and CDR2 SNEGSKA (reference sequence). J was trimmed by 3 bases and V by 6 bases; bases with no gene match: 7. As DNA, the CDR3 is TGCAGTGCCCCCTCCCAGGGGGACACTGAAGCTTTCTTT. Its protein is CSAPSQGDTEAFF.

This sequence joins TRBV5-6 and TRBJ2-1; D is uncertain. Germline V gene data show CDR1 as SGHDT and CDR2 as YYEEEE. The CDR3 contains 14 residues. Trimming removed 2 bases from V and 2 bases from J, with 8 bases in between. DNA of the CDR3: TGTGCCAGCAGCTTTATCCCGCCCTACAATGAGCAGTTCTTC. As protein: CASSFIPPYNEQFF.

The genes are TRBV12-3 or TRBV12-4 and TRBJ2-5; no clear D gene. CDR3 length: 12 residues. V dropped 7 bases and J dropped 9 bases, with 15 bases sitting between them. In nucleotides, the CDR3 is TGTGCCAGCACCTCGAGCACAACGGCCCAGTACTTC. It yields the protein CASTSSTTAQYF.

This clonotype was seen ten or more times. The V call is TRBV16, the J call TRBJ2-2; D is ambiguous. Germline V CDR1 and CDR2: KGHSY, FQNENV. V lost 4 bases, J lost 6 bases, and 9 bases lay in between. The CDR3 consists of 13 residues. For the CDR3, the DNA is TGTGCCAGCAGCCGGGTTTCATCCGGGGAGCTGTTTTTT. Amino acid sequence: CASSRVSSGELFF.

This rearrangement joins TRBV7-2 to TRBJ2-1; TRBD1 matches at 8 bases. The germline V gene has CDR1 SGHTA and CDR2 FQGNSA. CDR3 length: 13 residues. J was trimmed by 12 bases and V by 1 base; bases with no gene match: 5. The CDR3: CASSLGDRGSQFF. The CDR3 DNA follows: TGTGCCAGCAGCTTAGGCGACAGGGGCTCGCAGTTCTTC.

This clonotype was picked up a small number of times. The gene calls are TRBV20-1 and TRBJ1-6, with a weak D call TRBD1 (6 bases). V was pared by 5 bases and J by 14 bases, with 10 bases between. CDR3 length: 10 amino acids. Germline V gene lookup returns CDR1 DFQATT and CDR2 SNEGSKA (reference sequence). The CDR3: CSARQATLHF. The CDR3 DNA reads TGCAGTGCTCGACAGGCCACCCTCCACTTT.

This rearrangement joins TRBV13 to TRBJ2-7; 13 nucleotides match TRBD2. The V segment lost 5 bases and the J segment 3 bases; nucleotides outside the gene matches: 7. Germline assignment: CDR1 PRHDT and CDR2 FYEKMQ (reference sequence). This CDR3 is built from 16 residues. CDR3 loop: CASSLKTSGGFYEQYV. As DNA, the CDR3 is TGTGCCAGCAGCCTTAAGACTAGCGGGGGGTTCTACGAGCAGTACGTC.

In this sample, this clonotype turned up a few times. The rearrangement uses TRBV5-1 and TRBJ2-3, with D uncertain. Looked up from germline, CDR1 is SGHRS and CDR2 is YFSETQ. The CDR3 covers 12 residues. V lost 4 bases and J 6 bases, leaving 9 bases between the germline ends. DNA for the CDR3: TGCGCCAGCAGCATGGGCCGGGATACGCAGTATTTT. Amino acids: CASSMGRDTQYF.

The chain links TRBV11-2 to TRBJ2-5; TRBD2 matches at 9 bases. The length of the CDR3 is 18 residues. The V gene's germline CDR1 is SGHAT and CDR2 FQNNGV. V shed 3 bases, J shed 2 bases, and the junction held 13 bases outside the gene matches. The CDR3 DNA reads TGTGCCAGCAGCTTGCTCAGCGGGGGGCATGTGATACAAGAGACCCAGTACTTC. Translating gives CASSLLSGGHVIQETQYF.

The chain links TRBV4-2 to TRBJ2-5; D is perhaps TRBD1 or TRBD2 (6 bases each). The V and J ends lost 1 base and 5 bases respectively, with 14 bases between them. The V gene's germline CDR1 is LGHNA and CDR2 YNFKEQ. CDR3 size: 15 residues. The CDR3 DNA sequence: TGTGCCAGCAGCCAAGTGAGGGGGGCCTCGGAGACCCAGTACTTC. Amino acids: CASSQVRGASETQYF.

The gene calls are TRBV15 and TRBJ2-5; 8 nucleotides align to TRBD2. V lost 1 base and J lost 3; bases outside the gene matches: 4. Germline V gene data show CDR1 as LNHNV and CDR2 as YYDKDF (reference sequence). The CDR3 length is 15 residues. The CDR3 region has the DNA TGTGCCACCAGCAGAGTCGCGCGGGGGGAAGAGACCCAGTACTTC. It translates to CATSRVARGEETQYF.

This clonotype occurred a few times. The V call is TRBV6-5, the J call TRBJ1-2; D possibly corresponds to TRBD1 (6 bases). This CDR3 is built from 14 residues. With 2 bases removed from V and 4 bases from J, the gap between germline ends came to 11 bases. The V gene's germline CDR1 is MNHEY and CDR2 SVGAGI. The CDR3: CASSYKARGYGYTF. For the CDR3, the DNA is TGTGCCAGCAGTTACAAGGCCAGGGGCTATGGCTACACCTTC.